The rows below give T cell receptor beta chains drawn from one sample of a study of tumor and adjacent non-tumor tissue in lung cancer. Via MiXCR, TCRdb re-called the multiplex PCR reads, giving one row per CDR3 protein. The sample yields about 93,000 distinct CDR3 sequences, about three fifths seen once. The sequenced sample was lung tumor tissue. The receptor set was obtained from a man between 70 and 80 years old with non-small cell lung cancer. Both conserved end residues are part of each CDR3. A D gene is named only where the DNA matches it firmly. Part of the rows lack a size; the others show once, few, many or a class for expanded clones.

j_call clone_size d_call v_call cdr3_aa cdr3_nt
TRBJ2-6 NA NA TRBV19 CASSIVGGTGANVLTF TGTGCCAGTAGTATTGTGGGGGGCACTGGGGCCAACGTCCTGACTTTC
TRBJ1-1 NA TRBD1 TRBV10-3 CAINRTGRDIEAFF TGTGCCATCAACCGGACAGGGAGGGACATTGAAGCTTTCTTT
TRBJ2-1 NA TRBD2 TRBV7-9 CTSSFVRGGRNEHLF TGTACCAGCAGCTTTGTGCGGGGGGGCCGCAATGAGCATTTGTTC
TRBJ2-7 NA NA TRBV28 CASSLGGSSYEQYF TGTGCCAGCAGTTTAGGAGGCAGCTCCTACGAGCAGTACTTC
TRBJ2-4 NA NA TRBV11-2 CASSQLPNEAKNIQCF TGTGCCAGCAGCCAACTACCTAACGAGGCCAAAAACATTCAGTGCTTC
TRBJ1-6 NA NA TRBV6-5 CVSSYSDDTFYNSPLHF TGTGTCAGCAGTTACTCTGACGACACATTCTATAATTCACCCCTCCACTTT
TRBJ2-7 few NA TRBV11-2 CASNQGTGAYEQYF TGTGCCAGCAATCAGGGGACCGGAGCCTACGAACAGTACTTC
TRBJ2-7 NA NA TRBV29-1 CNVPGGPHYEQYF TGCAATGTTCCTGGGGGGCCCCACTACGAGCAGTACTTC
TRBJ2-1 NA NA TRBV10-3 CAISSLGQRSYDGQFF TGTGCCATCAGTAGCCTTGGACAGCGCTCCTACGATGGGCAGTTCTTC
TRBJ2-2 NA NA TRBV11-2 CASGPRTVTGELFF TGTGCCAGCGGCCCCCGGACGGTCACCGGGGAACTGTTTTTT
TRBJ2-7 many TRBD2 TRBV6-5 CASSTTSGTYEQYF TGTGCCAGCAGTACGACTAGCGGAACCTACGAGCAGTACTTC
TRBJ1-2 once NA TRBV29-1 CSVTGPSNYGNTF TGCAGCGTTACAGGGCCGTCGAACTATGGCAACACCTTC
TRBJ1-1 many NA TRBV5-1 CASSGQLTNTEAFF TGCGCCAGCAGCGGACAGCTCACGAACACTGAAGCTTTCTTT
TRBJ1-4 many NA TRBV6-6 CASSYSQTRGEKLFF TGTGCCAGCAGTTACTCGCAGACCCGAGGGGAAAAACTGTTTTTT
TRBJ2-1 NA TRBD2 TRBV11-3 CISSLGPAWTSGREQFF TGTATCAGCAGCTTAGGCCCCGCCTGGACTAGCGGGAGGGAGCAGTTTTTC
TRBJ1-1 NA NA TRBV20-1 CSAPGHPPVEAFF TGCAGTGCCCCTGGACATCCCCCGGTTGAAGCTTTCTTT
TRBJ1-1 NA NA TRBV11-2 CASRCTGLTEAFF TGCGCCAGCAGATGCACAGGGCTCACCGAAGCTTTCTTT
TRBJ2-7 many NA TRBV6-5 CASSYGRWGEQYF TGTGCCAGCAGTTACGGGCGATGGGGCGAGCAGTACTTC
TRBJ2-7 NA NA TRBV11-2 CVSTRPGMSSLYEQYF TGTGTCAGCACAAGACCAGGGATGAGCAGTTTGTACGAGCAGTACTTC
TRBJ2-5 NA NA TRBV6-2/TRBV6-3 CASSPSTIRAQYF TGTGCCAGCAGTCCCTCGACAATACGGGCCCAGTACTTC
TRBJ2-1 NA NA TRBV6-5 CGSSYGIAGYNEQFF TGTGGCAGCAGTTACGGGATAGCTGGATACAATGAGCAGTTCTTC
TRBJ2-7 NA NA TRBV20-1 CNAVTPTSYEQYF TGCAATGCTGTGACTCCTACCTCCTACGAGCAGTACTTC
TRBJ2-1 few NA TRBV28 CASSIQVGYNEQFF TGTGCCAGCAGTATACAGGTGGGCTACAATGAGCAGTTCTTC
TRBJ2-1 NA NA TRBV24-1 CATSDFQGFGYNEQFF TGTGCCACCAGTGATTTCCAGGGGTTCGGGTACAATGAGCAGTTCTTC
TRBJ2-1 many NA TRBV12-3/TRBV12-4 CASSLPGPTEQFF TGTGCCAGCAGTTTACCGGGACCCACAGAGCAGTTCTTC
TRBJ1-2 many TRBD1 TRBV7-9 CASSLDAGGHYGYTF TGTGCCAGCAGCTTAGACGCAGGGGGTCACTATGGCTACACCTTC
TRBJ2-2 once TRBD2 TRBV10-2 CASSEWEGTNTWELFF TGCGCCAGCAGTGAGTGGGAGGGGACGAACACCTGGGAGCTGTTTTTT
TRBJ2-3 NA NA TRBV29-1 CCGGIGISRDTQYF TGCTGCGGTGGTATCGGCATTTCGCGAGATACGCAGTATTTT
TRBJ1-1 NA NA TRBV6-5 CASSHRQSTAEAFF TGTGCCAGCAGTCACCGACAGAGCACAGCTGAAGCTTTCTTT
TRBJ2-3 NA NA TRBV29-1 CNVYRADTQYF TGCAACGTTTATCGGGCAGATACGCAGTATTTT
TRBJ2-7 NA NA TRBV5-1 CASQPRVANSYEQYF TGCGCCAGCCAGCCCAGGGTAGCTAACTCCTATGAGCAGTACTTC
TRBJ2-3 NA TRBD2 TRBV4-1 CASSQGLAGDKRYF TGCGCCAGCAGCCAAGGCTTAGCGGGAGATAAGCGGTATTTT
TRBJ2-5 NA NA TRBV9 CASSVVGGSGETQYF TGTGCCAGCAGCGTAGTGGGGGGTAGCGGAGAGACCCAGTACTTC
TRBJ1-1 medium-sized NA TRBV11-2 CASSLEGGAFF TGTGCCAGCAGCTTAGAGGGGGGAGCTTTCTTT
TRBJ2-3 NA TRBD2 TRBV4-1 CASSLGLAVDTQCF TGCGCCAGCAGCCTAGGCCTAGCGGTAGATACGCAGTGTTTT
TRBJ2-3 NA NA TRBV11-2 CASNSGTATWSDAQYF TGTGCCAGCAACTCCGGGACTGCCACTTGGTCAGATGCGCAGTATTTT
TRBJ2-4 NA TRBD2 TRBV2 CASRDQPGGKNIQYF TGTGCCAGCAGGGACCAGCCGGGGGGCAAAAACATTCAGTACTTC
TRBJ2-7 NA NA TRBV12-3/TRBV12-4 CASSLVGPTFSGYEQHF TGTGCCAGCAGTTTAGTGGGACCGACATTCTCGGGCTACGAGCAGCACTTC
TRBJ1-1 NA NA TRBV6-6 CASSPDSKRAEAFF TGTGCCAGCAGTCCCGATAGTAAGAGGGCAGAAGCTTTCTTT
TRBJ2-3 NA NA TRBV20-1 CSTRASTDTQYF TGTAGTACTAGAGCTAGCACAGATACGCAGTATTTT
TRBJ1-5 NA TRBD1 TRBV4-1 CASTQDLGTGDSNQPQHF TGCGCCAGCACTCAAGATCTCGGGACAGGGGATAGCAATCAGCCCCAGCATTTT
TRBJ2-2 many NA TRBV28 CASSLPGPARGELFF TGTGCCAGCAGTTTACCGGGACCAGCCCGCGGGGAGCTGTTTTTT
TRBJ2-7 NA NA TRBV12-3/TRBV12-4 CANSWTDRTSEQYF TGTGCCAACAGTTGGACCGACAGGACCAGCGAGCAGTACTTC
TRBJ2-7 NA NA TRBV5-1 CASSLEAVGGEQYF TGCGCCAGCAGCTTGGAGGCGGTCGGGGGTGAGCAGTACTTC
TRBJ2-1 few NA TRBV11-2 CASSYRGGAGGQFF TGTGCCAGCAGCTATAGAGGGGGGGCAGGTGGGCAGTTCTTC
TRBJ2-5 NA TRBD2 TRBV11-1 CASNLRTGLAGWYQEIQYF TGTGCCAGCAACTTAAGAACGGGTCTAGCGGGTTGGTACCAAGAGATCCAGTACTTC
TRBJ2-2 NA TRBD1 TRBV12-3/TRBV12-4 CASNWGTGAGELFF TGTGCCAGCAATTGGGGGACAGGGGCAGGGGAGCTGTTTTTT
TRBJ2-6 NA NA TRBV6-5 CATVRLSTGANVLTF TGTGCCACCGTTAGATTAAGCACTGGGGCCAACGTCCTGACTTTC
TRBJ2-7 NA TRBD1 TRBV7-2 CASSLRTGGSYEQYF TGCGCCAGCAGCTTAAGGACAGGGGGTTCCTACGAGCAGTACTTC
TRBJ2-2 NA NA TRBV14 CASSQIGARTGELFF TGTGCCAGCAGCCAAATAGGGGCGCGGACCGGGGAGCTGTTTTTT
TRBJ2-5 NA TRBD1 TRBV6-5 CTTRDRGRGRTQYF TGTACCACCAGAGACAGGGGGCGCGGAAGGACCCAGTACTTC
TRBJ2-2 once NA TRBV11-2 CTSSSGGGTSTGELFF TGTACCAGCAGCTCTGGAGGGGGGACAAGCACAGGGGAGCTGTTTTTT